The present T cell receptor (beta chain) was sequenced within a study of blood T cells in healthy people across ages. General study points: TCR beta diversity, measured per million T cells, fell in a roughly linear way with age. PBMCs left unsorted prevented a conclusive naive versus antigen-experienced comparison. Diversity estimated from one million T cells was considered an underestimate.

Each donor supplied roughly 9 milliliters of peripheral blood. PCR was performed a second time for about 6 to 11 cycles using a sample-barcoded 5' primer and a J-beta primer mix. One entry per CDR3 protein results from TCRdb running MiXCR on the 5' RACE reads. The sample yields 700,000 to 850,000 distinct CDR3 sequences, 40% to 65% seen once. Points on this clonotype: Its target is unknown.

V was trimmed by 2 bases and J by 3 bases, leaving 10 bases between them. This CDR3 spans 14 amino acids. Per germline, CDR1 LNHNV and CDR2 YYDKDF (reference sequence). The V gene is TRBV15, the J gene TRBJ1-2, with TRBD1 as a possible D gene (6 bases). The sample taken for sequencing was blood. This TCR derives from an elderly man in good health. The CDR3 DNA sequence: TGTGCCACCAGCAGAACACAGGGAGACTATGGCTACACCTTC. Residues: CATSRTQGDYGYTF.